This TCR beta chain came from a study of blood T cells in healthy people across ages. With a J-beta primer mix and a sample-barcoded 5' primer, a second PCR ran about 7 to 11 cycles. TCRdb itself ran the 5' RACE reads through MiXCR, one entry per CDR3 protein. The sample has about 1.4 million distinct CDR3 sequences; approximately 59% are singletons. This clonotype turned up a few times. Antigen: not known. Germline V gene data show CDR1 as MNHEY and CDR2 as SMNVEV (reference sequence). The V and J ends lost 8 bases and 5 bases, in that order; junction bases with no gene match: 6. This CDR3 has 14 amino acids. The study's findings and limits: Long-lived and aged donors differed, with more naive CD4+ cells and higher diversity in the long-lived.

The sample taken for sequencing was blood. This rearrangement joins TRBV27 to TRBJ1-4, with TRBD1 matching 9 bases. This TCR was sampled from a man younger than 30 in good health. This chain's CDR3 is CASGIQGANEKLFF. The CDR3 DNA is TGTGCCAGCGGTATACAGGGGGCGAATGAAAAACTGTTTTTT.